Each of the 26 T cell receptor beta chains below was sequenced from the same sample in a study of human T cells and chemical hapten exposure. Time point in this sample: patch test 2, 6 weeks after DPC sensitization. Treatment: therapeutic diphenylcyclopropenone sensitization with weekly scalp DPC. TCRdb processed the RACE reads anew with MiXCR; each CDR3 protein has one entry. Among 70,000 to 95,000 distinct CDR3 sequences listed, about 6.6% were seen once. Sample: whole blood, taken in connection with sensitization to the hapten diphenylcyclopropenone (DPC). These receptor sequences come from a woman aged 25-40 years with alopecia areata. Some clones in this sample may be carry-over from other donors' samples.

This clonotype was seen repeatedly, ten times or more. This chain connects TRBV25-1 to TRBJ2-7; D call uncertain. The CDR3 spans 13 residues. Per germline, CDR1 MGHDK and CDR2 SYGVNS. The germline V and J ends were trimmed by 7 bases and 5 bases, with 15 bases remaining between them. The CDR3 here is CASTELGRNEQYF. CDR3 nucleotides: TGTGCCAGCACCGAACTGGGTAGGAACGAGCAGTACTTC.

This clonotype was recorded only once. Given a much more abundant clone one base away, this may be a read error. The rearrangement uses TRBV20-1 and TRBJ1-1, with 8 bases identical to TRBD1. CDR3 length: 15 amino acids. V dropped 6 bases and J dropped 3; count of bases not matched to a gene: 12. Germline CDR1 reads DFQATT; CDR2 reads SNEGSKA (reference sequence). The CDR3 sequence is CSAPSPEQGDTEAFF. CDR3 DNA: TGCAGTGCCCCCAGCCCGGAACAGGGGGACACTGAAGCTTTCTTT.

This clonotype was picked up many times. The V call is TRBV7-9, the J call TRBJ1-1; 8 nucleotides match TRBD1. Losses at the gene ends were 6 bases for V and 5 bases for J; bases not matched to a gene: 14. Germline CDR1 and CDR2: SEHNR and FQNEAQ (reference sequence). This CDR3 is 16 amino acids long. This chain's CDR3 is CASRKPLTGGLTEAFF. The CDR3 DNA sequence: TGTGCCAGCAGGAAACCTCTAACAGGGGGTCTTACTGAAGCTTTCTTT.

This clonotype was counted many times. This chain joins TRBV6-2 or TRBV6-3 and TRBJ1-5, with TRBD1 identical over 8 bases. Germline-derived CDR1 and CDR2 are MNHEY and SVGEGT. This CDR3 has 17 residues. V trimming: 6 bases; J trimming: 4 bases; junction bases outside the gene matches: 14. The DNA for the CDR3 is TGTGCCAGCAGAAGGGACAGGCGTGAAGGGGATAATCAGCCCCAGCATTTT. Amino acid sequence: CASRRDRREGDNQPQHF.

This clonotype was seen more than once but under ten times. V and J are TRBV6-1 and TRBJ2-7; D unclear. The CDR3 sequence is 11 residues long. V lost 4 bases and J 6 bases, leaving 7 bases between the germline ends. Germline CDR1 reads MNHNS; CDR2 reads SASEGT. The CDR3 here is CASSVKSEQYF. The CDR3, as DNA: TGTGCCAGCAGTGTAAAATCCGAGCAGTACTTC.

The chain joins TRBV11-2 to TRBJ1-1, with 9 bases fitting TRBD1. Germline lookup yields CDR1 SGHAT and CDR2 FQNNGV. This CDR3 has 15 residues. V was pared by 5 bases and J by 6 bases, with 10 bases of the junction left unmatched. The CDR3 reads CASSPRDRGLAEAFF. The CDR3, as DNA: TGTGCCAGCAGCCCAAGAGACAGGGGGTTGGCTGAAGCTTTCTTT. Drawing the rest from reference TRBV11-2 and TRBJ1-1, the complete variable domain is EAGVAQSPRYKIIEKRQSVAFWCNPISGHATLYWYQQILGQGPKLLIQFQNNGVVDDSQLPKDRFSAERLKGVDSTLKIQPAKLEDSAVYLCASSPRDRGLAEAFFGQGTRLTVV.

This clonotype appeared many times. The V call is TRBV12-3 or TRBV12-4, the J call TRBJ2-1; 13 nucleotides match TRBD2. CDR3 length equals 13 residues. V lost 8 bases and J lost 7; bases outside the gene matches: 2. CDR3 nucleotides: TGTGCCAGCTCGGGACTAGCGGGGAATGAGCAGTTCTTC. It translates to CASSGLAGNEQFF.

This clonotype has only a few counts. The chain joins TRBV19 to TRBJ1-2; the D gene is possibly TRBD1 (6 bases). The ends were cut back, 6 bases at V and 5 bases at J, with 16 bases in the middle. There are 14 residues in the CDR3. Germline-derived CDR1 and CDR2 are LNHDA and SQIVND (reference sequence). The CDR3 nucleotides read TGTGCCAGTAGAAGACAGGATAGGCCTTATGGCTACACCTTC. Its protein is CASRRQDRPYGYTF. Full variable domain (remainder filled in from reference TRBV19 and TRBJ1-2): DGGITQSPKYLFRKEGQNVTLSCEQNLNHDAMYWYRQDPGQGLRLIYYSQIVNDFQKGDIAEGYSVSREKKESFPLTVTSAQKNPTAFYLCASRRQDRPYGYTFGSGTRLTVV.

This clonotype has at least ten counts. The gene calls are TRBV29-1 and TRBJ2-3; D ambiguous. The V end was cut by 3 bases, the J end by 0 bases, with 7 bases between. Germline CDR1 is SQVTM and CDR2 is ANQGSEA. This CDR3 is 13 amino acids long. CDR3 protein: CSVDKGSTDTQYF. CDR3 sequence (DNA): TGCAGCGTTGATAAAGGCAGCACAGATACGCAGTATTTT.

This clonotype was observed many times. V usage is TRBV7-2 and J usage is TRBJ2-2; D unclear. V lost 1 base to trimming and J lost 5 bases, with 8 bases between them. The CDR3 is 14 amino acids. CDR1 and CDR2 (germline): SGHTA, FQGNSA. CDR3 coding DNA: TGTGCCAGCAGCTTAGGGGCAGGAACCGGGGAGCTGTTTTTT. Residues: CASSLGAGTGELFF.

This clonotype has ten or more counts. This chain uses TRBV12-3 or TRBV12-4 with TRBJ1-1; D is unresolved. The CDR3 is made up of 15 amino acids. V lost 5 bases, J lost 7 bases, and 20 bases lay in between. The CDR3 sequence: CASSKGPLVRDEAFF. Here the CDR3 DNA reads TGTGCCAGCAGTAAAGGACCCCTCGTACGCGATGAAGCTTTCTTT.

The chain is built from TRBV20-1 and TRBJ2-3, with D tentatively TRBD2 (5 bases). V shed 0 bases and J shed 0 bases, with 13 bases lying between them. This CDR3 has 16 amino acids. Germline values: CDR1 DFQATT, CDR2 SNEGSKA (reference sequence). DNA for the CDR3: TGCAGTGCTAGAGATCAGGAGCGGACTAGCACAGATACGCAGTATTTT. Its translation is CSARDQERTSTDTQYF.

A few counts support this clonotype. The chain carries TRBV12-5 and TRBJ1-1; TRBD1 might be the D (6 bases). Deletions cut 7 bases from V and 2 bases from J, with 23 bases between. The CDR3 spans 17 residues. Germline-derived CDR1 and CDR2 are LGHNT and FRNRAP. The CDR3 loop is CASAISPGGPYNTEAFF. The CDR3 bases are TGTGCTAGTGCTATTTCGCCGGGGGGCCCCTACAACACTGAAGCTTTCTTT. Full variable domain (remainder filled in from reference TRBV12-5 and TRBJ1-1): DARVTQTPRHKVTEMGQEVTMRCQPILGHNTVFWYRQTMMQGLELLAYFRNRAPLDDSGMPKDRFSAEMPDATLATLKIQPSEPRDSAVYFCASAISPGGPYNTEAFFGQGTRLTVV.

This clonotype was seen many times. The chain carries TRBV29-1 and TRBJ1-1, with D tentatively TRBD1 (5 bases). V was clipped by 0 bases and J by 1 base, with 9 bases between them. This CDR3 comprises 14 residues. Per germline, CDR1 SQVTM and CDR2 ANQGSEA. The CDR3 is CSVEDRQKNTEAFF. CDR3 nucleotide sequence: TGCAGCGTTGAAGATCGACAGAAGAACACTGAAGCTTTCTTT.

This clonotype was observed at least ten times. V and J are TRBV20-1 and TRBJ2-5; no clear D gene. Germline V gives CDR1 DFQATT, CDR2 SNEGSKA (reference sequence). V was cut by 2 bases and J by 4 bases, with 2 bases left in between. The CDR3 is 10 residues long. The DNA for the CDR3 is TGCAGTGCTAGAAGAGAGACCCAGTACTTC. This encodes CSARRETQYF.

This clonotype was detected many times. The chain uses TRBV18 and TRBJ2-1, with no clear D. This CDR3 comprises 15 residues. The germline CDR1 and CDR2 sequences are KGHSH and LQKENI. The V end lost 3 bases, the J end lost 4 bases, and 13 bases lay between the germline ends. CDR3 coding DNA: TGTGCCAGCTCACCCTTGTTATCAGGATACAATGAGCAGTTCTTC. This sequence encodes CASSPLLSGYNEQFF.

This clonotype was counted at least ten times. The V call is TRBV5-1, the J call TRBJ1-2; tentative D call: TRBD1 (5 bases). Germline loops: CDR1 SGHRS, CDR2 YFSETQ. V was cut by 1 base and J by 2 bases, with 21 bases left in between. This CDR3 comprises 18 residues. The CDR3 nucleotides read TGCGCCAGCAGCTTGTCTTCGGGTGGAGCAGGGATAAACTATGGCTACACCTTC. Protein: CASSLSSGGAGINYGYTF.

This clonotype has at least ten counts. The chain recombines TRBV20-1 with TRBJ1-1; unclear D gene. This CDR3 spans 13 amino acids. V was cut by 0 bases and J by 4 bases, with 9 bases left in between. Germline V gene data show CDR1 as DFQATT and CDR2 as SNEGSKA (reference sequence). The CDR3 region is CSARDRVGTEAFF. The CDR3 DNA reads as TGCAGTGCTAGAGATAGGGTCGGCACTGAAGCTTTCTTT.

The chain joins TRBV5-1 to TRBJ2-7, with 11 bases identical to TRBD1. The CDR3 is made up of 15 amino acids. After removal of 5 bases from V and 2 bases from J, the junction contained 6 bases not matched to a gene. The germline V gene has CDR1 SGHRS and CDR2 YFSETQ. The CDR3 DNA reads TGCGCCAGCAGGGAGGGGACAGGGGGGGCCTACGAGCAGTACTTC. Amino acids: CASREGTGGAYEQYF.

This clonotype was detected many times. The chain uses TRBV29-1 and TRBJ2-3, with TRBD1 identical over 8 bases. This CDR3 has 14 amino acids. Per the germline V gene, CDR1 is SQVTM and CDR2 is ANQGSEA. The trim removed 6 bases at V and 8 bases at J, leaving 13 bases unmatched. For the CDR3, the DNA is TGCAGCGTACATGGGACAGGCCCTCGGAGTACGCAGTATTTT. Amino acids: CSVHGTGPRSTQYF.

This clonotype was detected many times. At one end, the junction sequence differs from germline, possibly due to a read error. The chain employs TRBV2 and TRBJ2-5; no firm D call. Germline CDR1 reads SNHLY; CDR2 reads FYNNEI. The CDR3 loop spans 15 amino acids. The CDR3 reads CASNGAPGRQEAQYF. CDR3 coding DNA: TGTGCCAGCAATGGAGCCCCCGGACGCCAAGAGGCCCAGTACTTC.

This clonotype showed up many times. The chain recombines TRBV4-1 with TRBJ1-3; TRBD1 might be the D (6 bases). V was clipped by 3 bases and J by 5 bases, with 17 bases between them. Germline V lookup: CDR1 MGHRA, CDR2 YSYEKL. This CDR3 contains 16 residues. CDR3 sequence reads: CASSHYTETGRNTIYF. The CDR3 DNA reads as TGCGCCAGCAGCCATTATACCGAGACAGGCCGAAACACCATATATTTT.

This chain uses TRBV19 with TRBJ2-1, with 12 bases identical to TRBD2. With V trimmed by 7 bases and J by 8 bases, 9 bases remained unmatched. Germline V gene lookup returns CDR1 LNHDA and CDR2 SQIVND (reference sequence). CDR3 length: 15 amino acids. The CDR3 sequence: CASTLLAGGLDEQFF. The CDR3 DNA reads TGTGCCAGTACCCTGCTAGCGGGGGGGTTGGATGAGCAGTTCTTC.

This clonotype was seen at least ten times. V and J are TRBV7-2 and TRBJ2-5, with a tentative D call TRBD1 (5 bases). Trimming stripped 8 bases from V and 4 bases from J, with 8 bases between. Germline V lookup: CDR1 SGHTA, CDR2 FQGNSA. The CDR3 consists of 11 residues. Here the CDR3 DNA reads TGTGCCAGCGAAGGGGTAGAGACCCAGTACTTC. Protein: CASEGVETQYF.

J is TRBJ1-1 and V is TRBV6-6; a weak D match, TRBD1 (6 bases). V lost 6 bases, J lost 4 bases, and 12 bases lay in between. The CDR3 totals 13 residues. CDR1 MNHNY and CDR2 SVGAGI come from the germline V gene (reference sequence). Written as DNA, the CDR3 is TGTGCCAGCAGCCGAACAGGGATCACTGAAGCTTTCTTT. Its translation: CASSRTGITEAFF.

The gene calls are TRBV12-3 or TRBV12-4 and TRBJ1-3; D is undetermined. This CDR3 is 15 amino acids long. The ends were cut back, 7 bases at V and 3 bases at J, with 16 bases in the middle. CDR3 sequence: CASTSPVGNGNTIYF. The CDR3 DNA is TGTGCCAGCACCTCTCCGGTGGGGAATGGAAACACCATATATTTT.